The 23 T cell receptor beta chains below all came from one sample that was sequenced in a study of blood T cell repertoires in COVID-19. Clones were sequenced by immunoSEQ multiplex PCR, and TCRdb holds only the in-frame ones, with some missing. Among more than 300,000 clones listed, 88% were seen once. Source material: peripheral blood. Receptors were obtained from an older woman with COVID-19, enrolled during active disease.

The sample holds one count of this clone. The chain is built from TRBV28 and TRBJ2-3; 13 bases align to TRBD2. The CDR3 length is 16 residues. Germline CDR1 and CDR2: MDHEN and SYDVKM. V was clipped by 6 bases and J by 7 bases; unmatched bases: 10. CDR3: CASSPLLAGGRNTQYF. The DNA of the CDR3 is TGTGCCAGCAGCCCACTACTAGCGGGGGGGCGAAATACGCAGTATTTT.

V and J are TRBV30 and TRBJ2-3; 10 bases align to TRBD2. This CDR3 contains 15 residues. Germline V lookup: CDR1 GTSNPN, CDR2 SVGIG (reference sequence). The junction had 3 bases not matched to a gene; V was cut back by 2 bases and J by 1 base. CDR3 sequence reads: CAWSFSGGRTDTQYF. CDR3 in DNA: TGTGCCTGGAGTTTTAGCGGGGGGCGCACAGATACGCAGTATTTT.

This clone was detected only once. This sequence joins TRBV2 and TRBJ2-3, with D maybe TRBD1 (6 bases). Trimming removed 5 bases at V and 2 bases at J, with 11 bases between. Per germline, CDR1 SNHLY and CDR2 FYNNEI. The CDR3 is 14 residues long. CDR3 protein: CASSPGQPTDTQYF. Here the CDR3 DNA reads TGTGCCAGCAGTCCCGGACAGCCCACAGATACGCAGTATTTT.

J is TRBJ2-7 and V is TRBV18; D call uncertain. Germline assignment: CDR1 KGHSH and CDR2 LQKENI. The CDR3 length is 13 residues. Trimming shortened V by 2 bases and J by 0 bases, and 5 bases separated the two germline ends. CDR3 residues: CASSPEFSYEQYF. The CDR3 DNA reads TGTGCCAGCTCACCAGAGTTCTCCTACGAGCAGTACTTC.

V is TRBV27 and J is TRBJ2-6; 11 bases are a match to TRBD1. Germline-derived CDR1 and CDR2 are MNHEY and SMNVEV (reference sequence). With 4 bases clipped from V and 2 bases from J, the junction kept 4 bases outside the gene matches. The CDR3 totals 17 residues. CDR3 protein: CASSSGTGGTGANVLTF. CDR3 nucleotide sequence: TGTGCCAGCAGTTCCGGGACAGGGGGGACTGGGGCCAACGTCCTGACTTTC. Drawing the rest from reference TRBV27 and TRBJ2-6, the complete variable domain is EAQVTQNPRYLITVTGKKLTVTCSQNMNHEYMSWYRQDPGLGLRQIYYSMNVEVTDKGDVPEGYKVSRKEKRNFPLILESPSPNQTSLYFCASSSGTGGTGANVLTFGAGSRLTVL.

The J gene is TRBJ1-1, the V gene TRBV3-1 (or the pseudogene TRBV3-2), with 8 bases identical to TRBD1. This CDR3 contains 15 residues. J lost 6 bases, V lost 0 bases, and 6 bases had no gene match. Germline lookup yields CDR1 LGHDT and CDR2 YNNKEL (reference sequence). CDR3: CASSQERTGIPEAFF. The CDR3 bases are TGTGCCAGCAGCCAAGAAAGGACAGGGATCCCTGAAGCTTTCTTT.

The chain joins TRBV3-1 (or the pseudogene TRBV3-2) to TRBJ2-7; 15 bases agree with TRBD2. CDR3 length equals 17 residues. The V segment lost 3 bases and the J segment 0 bases; nucleotides outside the gene matches: 3. Germline values: CDR1 LGHDT, CDR2 YNNKEL (reference sequence). CDR3 amino acids: CASSQGLAGGGSYEQYF. In DNA, the CDR3 is TGTGCCAGCAGCCAGGGACTAGCGGGGGGCGGCTCCTACGAGCAGTACTTC.

Points on this clone: The same CDR3 can be traced to other DNA sequences in this sample. This sequence joins TRBV5-1 and TRBJ1-1; D call uncertain. The germline V gene encodes CDR1 SGHRS and CDR2 YFSETQ. CDR3 size: 13 residues. V was clipped by 0 bases and J by 2 bases, with 5 bases between them. The CDR3 DNA reads as TGCGCCAGCAGCTTGGCAGGAAACACTGAAGCTTTCTTT. Protein: CASSLAGNTEAFF.

The genes are TRBV5-4 and TRBJ2-3; TRBD2 matches 7 bases. CDR1 SGHNT and CDR2 YYREEE come from the germline V gene (reference sequence). The CDR3 has 14 amino acids. The V gene end was trimmed by 1 base and the J gene end by 6 bases; junction bases not matched to a gene: 5. The CDR3 DNA follows: TGTGCCAGCAGCTTGCCCGGGGGGTCGGATACGCAGTATTTT. Encoded protein: CASSLPGGSDTQYF. Complete variable domain (other parts from reference TRBV5-4 and TRBJ2-3): ETGVTQSPTHLIKTRGQQVTLRCSSQSGHNTVSWYQQALGQGPQFIFQYYREEENGRGNFPPRFSGLQFPNYSSELNVNALELDDSALYLCASSLPGGSDTQYFGPGTRLTVL.

The V and J genes are TRBV12-2 and TRBJ2-7; the table's D call of TRBD2 was not tested on the DNA. TRBV12-2 is a pseudogene segment. The CDR3 spans 14 residues. The CDR3 DNA sequence: TGTGCAAGTCGCTTAATGGGGAGAGGGTGGGAGCAGTACTTC. Its translation: CASRLMGRGWEQYF.

V gene TRBV11-2 combines with J gene TRBJ2-7; TRBD2 matches at 10 bases. Germline V gene sequence: CDR1 SGHAT, CDR2 FQNNGV. The CDR3 is made up of 18 amino acids. Losses at the gene ends were 2 bases for V and 0 bases for J; bases not matched to a gene: 10. In DNA, the CDR3 is TGTGCCAGCAGCTTAAAGGGGCTAGCGGGGGCGTACTCCTACGAGCAGTACTTC. Its translation: CASSLKGLAGAYSYEQYF.

A few counts support this clone. The chain is built from TRBV7-9 and TRBJ1-1, with 8 nucleotides matching TRBD1. The CDR3 is 15 residues long. J gave up 1 base and V 5 bases, and 6 bases lay outside the gene matches. Per the germline V gene, CDR1 is SEHNR and CDR2 is FQNEAQ (reference sequence). The CDR3: CASSQQGEKNTEAFF. The CDR3 DNA reads TGTGCCAGCAGCCAACAGGGGGAAAAGAACACTGAAGCTTTCTTT.

This clone has just a few counts. V and J are TRBV18 and TRBJ1-6; D gene unclear. Germline V gene lookup returns CDR1 KGHSH and CDR2 LQKENI. The CDR3 sequence is 18 residues long. V was pared by 2 bases and J by 0 bases, with 14 bases between. The CDR3 region has the DNA TGTGCCAGCTCACCAAATAGCCTCCGGAGCTCCTATAATTCACCCCTCCACTTT. As protein: CASSPNSLRSSYNSPLHF.

The CDR3 coding sequence is TGTGCCAGCAAAGGAGACTCTAGCACAGATACGCAGTATTTT. It is translated as CASKGDSSTDTQYF. The gene calls are TRBV6-5 and TRBJ2-3; D is ambiguous. Trimming left V 7 bases short and J 0 bases short, with 11 bases between. The CDR3 spans 14 residues. CDR1 and CDR2 (germline): MNHEY, SVGAGI.

This chain connects TRBV6-5 to TRBJ1-3; D is perhaps TRBD1 (5 bases). V was cut by 2 bases and J by 4 bases, with 15 bases left in between. The CDR3 is 16 residues long. Germline lookup yields CDR1 MNHEY and CDR2 SVGAGI. CDR3 coding DNA: TGTGCCAGCAGTTACGGGGGGGGATCGGAGGGAAACACCATATATTTT. This codes for CASSYGGGSEGNTIYF.

DNA of the CDR3: TGTGCCAGCACGCCGGGGGGATTAGGCGGGAGCACTGAAGCTTTCTTT. Translated: CASTPGGLGGSTEAFF. This sequence joins TRBV7-2 and TRBJ1-1; D is perhaps TRBD1 (5 bases). CDR1 and CDR2 (germline): SGHTA, FQGNSA. The CDR3 loop spans 16 amino acids. Trimming cost V 7 bases and J 4 bases, with 22 bases left between them.

The CDR3 coding sequence is TGTGCCAGCAGTACGACAGGAGGCTATGGCTACACCTTC. It translates to CASSTTGGYGYTF. The genes are TRBV6-5 and TRBJ1-2, with D possibly matching TRBD1 (6 bases). CDR1 is MNHEY, CDR2 SVGAGI, per germline. The CDR3 covers 13 residues. Trimming removed 5 bases from V and 4 bases from J, with 11 bases in between.

The V and J genes are TRBV28 and TRBJ2-1; 8 nucleotides align to TRBD2. The CDR3 has 13 amino acids. CDR1 and CDR2 from the germline V gene are MDHEN and SYDVKM. Trimming cost V 6 bases and J 8 bases; bases outside gene matches: 6. The CDR3 reads CASSPGGGYEQFF. CDR3 DNA: TGTGCCAGCAGCCCCGGGGGGGGCTATGAGCAGTTCTTC.

With regard to this clone: At the DNA level, this CDR3 is encoded by other sequences in the same sample as well. The CDR3 reads CASSLSGTGSYEQYF. For the CDR3, the DNA is TGTGCCAGCAGCTTATCCGGGACAGGGTCCTACGAGCAGTACTTC. This chain links TRBV13 with TRBJ2-7; 9 nucleotides agree with TRBD1. The CDR3 covers 15 residues. V shed 2 bases and J 1 base; nucleotides not matched to a gene: 3. CDR1 is PRHDT, CDR2 FYEKMQ, per germline (reference sequence).

This chain links TRBV18 with TRBJ1-2; no reliable D call. The CDR3 totals 17 residues. Germline assignment: CDR1 KGHSH and CDR2 LQKENI. The V end was cut by 3 bases, the J end by 2 bases, with 19 bases between. Here the CDR3 reads CASSPLAPELGNYGYTF. The CDR3 DNA follows: TGTGCCAGCTCACCGTTAGCGCCGGAGTTAGGAAACTATGGCTACACCTTC.

This sequence joins TRBV9 and TRBJ2-7; 13 bases match TRBD2. The CDR3 spans 16 residues. Looked up from germline, CDR1 is SGDLS and CDR2 is YYNGEE. The J segment lost 0 bases and the V segment lost 0 bases, leaving 0 bases of the junction unmatched. CDR3 region: CASSVGTSGGSYEQYF. For the CDR3, the DNA is TGTGCCAGCAGCGTAGGGACTAGCGGGGGCTCCTACGAGCAGTACTTC.

This sequence joins TRBV3-1 (or the pseudogene TRBV3-2) and TRBJ2-5; 10 bases fit TRBD2. Losses at the gene ends were 0 bases for V and 4 bases for J; bases not matched to a gene: 5. The CDR3 extends over 16 amino acids. CDR1 is LGHDT, CDR2 YNNKEL, per germline (reference sequence). Written as DNA, the CDR3 is TGTGCCAGCAGCCAAGAACGAGCGGGGGGGCGAGAGACCCAGTACTTC. Its translation: CASSQERAGGRETQYF.

The rearrangement joins TRBV4-1 to TRBJ1-1; 10 bases align to TRBD1. Germline CDR1 MGHRA, CDR2 YSYEKL. The V segment lost 4 bases and the J segment 3 bases; nucleotides outside the gene matches: 8. The CDR3 spans 16 residues. CDR3: CASSPGQGVGDTEAFF. The CDR3 nucleotides are TGCGCCAGCAGCCCTGGACAGGGGGTGGGGGACACTGAAGCTTTCTTT.